The 8 T cell receptor beta chains in this list originate from one sample, sequenced in a study of technical replicates of blood from a handful of donors. TCRdb keeps only in-frame clones here, not all; method: immunoSEQ multiplex PCR. The table includes some 64,000 clones, roughly 97% detected once. Sequencing was performed on T cells isolated from PBMCs. The origin of the receptors is a human donor in good health.

This chain links TRBV4-2 with TRBJ2-1; the match to TRBD2 covers 9 bases. This CDR3 comprises 15 residues. Germline CDR1 reads LGHNA; CDR2 reads YNFKEQ. V lost 1 base to trimming and J lost 7 bases; unmatched junction nucleotides: 5. CDR3 in DNA: TGTGCCAGCAGCCAAGGGCGGGGGGGCCAAAATGAGCAGTTCTTC. This codes for CASSQGRGGQNEQFF.

V and J are TRBV5-4 and TRBJ1-3, with 7 bases aligning to TRBD1. Losses at the gene ends were 0 bases for V and 4 bases for J; bases not matched to a gene: 4. The germline V gene has CDR1 SGHNT and CDR2 YYREEE (reference sequence). The CDR3 length is 15 residues. CDR3 in amino acids: CASSLDRGYGNTIYF. In DNA, the CDR3 is TGTGCCAGCAGCTTGGACAGGGGTTACGGAAACACCATATATTTT.

In DNA form, the CDR3 reads TGTGCCAGCAGCCTGACAAGCACAGATACGCAGTATTTT. This gives the protein CASSLTSTDTQYF. The chain has TRBV14 and TRBJ2-3; no definite D call. V lost 4 bases to trimming and J lost 0 bases, with 5 bases between them. This CDR3 has 13 amino acids. The V gene's germline CDR1 is SGHDN and CDR2 FVKESK. Combining the CDR3 with reference TRBV14 and TRBJ2-3 gives the whole variable domain EAGVTQFPSHSVIEKGQTVTLRCDPISGHDNLYWYRRVMGKEIKFLLHFVKESKQDESGMPNNRFLAERTGGTYSTLKVQPAELEDSGVYFCASSLTSTDTQYFGPGTRLTVL.

CDR3 sequence reads: CASSPGQGVTEAFF. The CDR3 nucleotides are TGTGCCAGCAGCCCCGGACAGGGGGTTACTGAAGCTTTCTTT. This chain connects TRBV2 to TRBJ1-1, with TRBD1 matching 10 bases. CDR1 is SNHLY, CDR2 FYNNEI, per germline. There are 14 residues in the CDR3. Trimming removed 6 bases from V and 5 bases from J; junction bases left unmatched: 6. The whole variable domain, remainder taken from reference TRBV2 and TRBJ1-1, is EPEVTQTPSHQVTQMGQEVILRCVPISNHLYFYWYRQILGQKVEFLVSFYNNEISEKSEIFDDQFSVERPDGSNFTLKIRSTKLEDSAMYFCASSPGQGVTEAFFGQGTRLTVV.

This clone has just one count. The CDR3 nucleotides read TGTGCCAGCAGCCAAGATCGGAACACTGAAGCTTTCTTT. Protein: CASSQDRNTEAFF. V usage is TRBV4-2 and J usage is TRBJ1-1; D is undetermined. The length of the CDR3 is 13 residues. Trimming removed 0 bases from V and 1 base from J, with 3 bases in between. Germline V lookup: CDR1 LGHNA, CDR2 YNFKEQ.

V and J are TRBV9 and TRBJ2-1; D is unresolved. The V gene's germline CDR1 is SGDLS and CDR2 YYNGEE. Trimming cost V 0 bases and J 2 bases, with 9 bases left between them. CDR3 size: 15 residues. The CDR3 DNA is TGTGCCAGCAGCGTAGGAGGCTCAGCCTACAATGAGCAGTTCTTC. It encodes CASSVGGSAYNEQFF.

The V call is TRBV9, the J call TRBJ1-5, with 9 bases lining up with TRBD1. The V gene end was trimmed by 4 bases and the J gene end by 8 bases; junction bases not matched to a gene: 10. CDR3 length equals 15 residues. Germline lookup yields CDR1 SGDLS and CDR2 YYNGEE. The CDR3 sequence: CASSPMGQGVEPQHF. The CDR3 DNA reads TGTGCCAGCAGCCCGATGGGACAGGGTGTGGAGCCCCAGCATTTT. The full variable domain, in which reference TRBV9 and TRBJ1-5 provide the parts outside the CDR3, is DSGVTQTPKHLITATGQRVTLRCSPRSGDLSVYWYQQSLDQGLQFLIQYYNGEERAKGNILERFSAQQFPDLHSELNLSSLELGDSALYFCASSPMGQGVEPQHFGDGTRLSIL.

J is TRBJ2-7 and V is TRBV7-2; TRBD2 matches 7 bases. From germline, CDR1 is SGHTA and CDR2 FQGNSA. CDR3 length equals 15 residues. J was trimmed by 1 base and V by 2 bases; bases with no gene match: 5. As DNA, the CDR3 is TGTGCCAGCAGCTTACGCGGGAGAGTTTCCTACGAGCAGTACTTC. This codes for CASSLRGRVSYEQYF.